This TCR beta chain was captured by sequencing in a study of cytomegalovirus exposure and HLA in healthy donors. Germline V CDR1 and CDR2: SGHKS, YYEKEE (reference sequence). The CDR3 is made up of 15 amino acids. V lost 4 bases and J lost 5; bases outside the gene matches: 6. Study-level findings and limits: In a later analysis, most CMV-associated TCR beta chains appeared HLA-restricted. In the analysis, some V segments, TRBV6-2 and TRBV6-3 included, were excluded as indistinguishable.

Primers included in the PCR were 60 Vbeta and 13 Jbeta primers. Sequencing was performed with immunoSEQ multiplex PCR; in TCRdb, only in-frame clones are kept and a portion is missing. The sample lists roughly 180,000 clones, about 73% occurring once. In the case of this clone: Antigen: not known.

The chain combines TRBV5-5 with TRBJ1-5, with 10 bases aligning to TRBD1. The specimen was PBMCs. This clonotype was sampled from a woman aged 50 to 60 in good health and CMV-seropositive. In DNA form, the CDR3 reads TGTGCCAGCAGCGGGACAGGGGTAGATTATCAGCCCCAGCATTTT. Protein: CASSGTGVDYQPQHF.